This T cell receptor beta chain is from a study of T cells in Graves' hyperthyroidism and ophthalmopathy. Study as a whole: The initial diagnosis was the point when peripheral blood was collected, ahead of any treatment. Study observations and caveats: The model foresaw ophthalmopathy a median around 6.8 months prior to onset. Stable hyperthyroidism was told apart from ophthalmopathy by a model built on 13 V-J features.

V was trimmed by 9 bases and J by 4 bases, leaving 15 bases between them. There are 13 residues in the CDR3. CDR1 and CDR2 (germline): MDHEN, SYDVKM. As to this clonotype: Its specificity is not known.

The source material, RNA transcripts, was used to amplify TCR beta CDR3 regions. During a first-round RT-PCR of the TCR CDR3, the HTBI primer set was used. TCRdb independently ran MiXCR on the multiplex PCR reads; one entry per CDR3 protein. The sample shows a few hundred thousand distinct CDR3 sequences, approximately 15% of them seen only once. The genes are TRBV28 and TRBJ1-2; perhaps TRBD1 as D (5 bases). This TCR was recovered from a woman in her twenties or thirties with Graves' hyperthyroidism that later progressed to Graves' ophthalmopathy. Sequencing was done on a sample of blood. In DNA, the CDR3 is TGTGCCAGTACAGGAGCGGGACTCTATGGCTACACCTTC. Its protein is CASTGAGLYGYTF.